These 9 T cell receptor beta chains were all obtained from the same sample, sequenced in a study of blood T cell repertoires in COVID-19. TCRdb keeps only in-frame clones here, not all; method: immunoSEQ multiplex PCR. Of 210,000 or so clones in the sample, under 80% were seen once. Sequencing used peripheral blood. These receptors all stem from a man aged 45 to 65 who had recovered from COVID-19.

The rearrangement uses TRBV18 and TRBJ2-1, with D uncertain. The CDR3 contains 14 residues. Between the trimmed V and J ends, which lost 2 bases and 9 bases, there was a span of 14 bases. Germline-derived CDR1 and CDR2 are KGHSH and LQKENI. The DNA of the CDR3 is TGTGCCAGCTCACCAGCTCTAGAGATGGTTGAGCAGTTCTTC. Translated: CASSPALEMVEQFF.

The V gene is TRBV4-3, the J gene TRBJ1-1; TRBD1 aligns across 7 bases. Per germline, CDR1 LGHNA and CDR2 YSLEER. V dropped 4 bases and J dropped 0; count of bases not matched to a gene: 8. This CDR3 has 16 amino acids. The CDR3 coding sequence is TGCGCCAGCAGCCGAGAAAGGGGGCGCGTGAACACTGAAGCTTTCTTT. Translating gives CASSRERGRVNTEAFF.

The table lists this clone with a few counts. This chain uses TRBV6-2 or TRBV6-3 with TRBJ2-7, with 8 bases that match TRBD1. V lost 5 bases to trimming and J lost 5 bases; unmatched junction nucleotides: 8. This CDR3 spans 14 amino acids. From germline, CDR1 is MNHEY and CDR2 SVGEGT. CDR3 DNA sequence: TGTGCCAGCAGTCTCCAGGGGGCGCTGGACGAGCAGTACTTC. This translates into CASSLQGALDEQYF.

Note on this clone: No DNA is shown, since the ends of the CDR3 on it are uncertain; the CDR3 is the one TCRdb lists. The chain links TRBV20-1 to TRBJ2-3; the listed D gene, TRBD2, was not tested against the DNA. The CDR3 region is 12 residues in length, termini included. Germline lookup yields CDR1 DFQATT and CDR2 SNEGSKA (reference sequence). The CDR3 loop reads CSASWAGGNTDF.

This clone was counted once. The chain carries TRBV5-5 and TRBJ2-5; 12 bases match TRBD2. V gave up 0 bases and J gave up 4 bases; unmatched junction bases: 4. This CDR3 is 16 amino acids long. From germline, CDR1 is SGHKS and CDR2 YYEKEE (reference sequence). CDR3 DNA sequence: TGTGCCAGCAGCTTGGCCTGGACTAGCGGGGCAGAGACCCAGTACTTC. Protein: CASSLAWTSGAETQYF.

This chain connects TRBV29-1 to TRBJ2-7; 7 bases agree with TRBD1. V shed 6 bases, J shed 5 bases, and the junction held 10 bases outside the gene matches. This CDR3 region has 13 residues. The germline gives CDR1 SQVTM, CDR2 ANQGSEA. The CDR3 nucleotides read TGCAGCGTACAACAGGGGTTTGACGACGAGCAGTACTTC. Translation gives CSVQQGFDDEQYF.

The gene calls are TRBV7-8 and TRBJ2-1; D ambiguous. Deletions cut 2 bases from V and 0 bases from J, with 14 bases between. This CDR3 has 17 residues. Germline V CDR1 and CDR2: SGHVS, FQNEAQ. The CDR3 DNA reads TGTGCCAGCAGCTTAAGAGAGCAAATAAGCTCCTACAATGAGCAGTTCTTC. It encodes CASSLREQISSYNEQFF.

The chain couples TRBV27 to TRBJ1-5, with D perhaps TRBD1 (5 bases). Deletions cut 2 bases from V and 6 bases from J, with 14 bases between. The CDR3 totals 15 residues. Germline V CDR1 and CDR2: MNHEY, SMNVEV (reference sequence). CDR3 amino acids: CASSLTFSGFQPQHF. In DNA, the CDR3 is TGTGCCAGCAGTTTAACCTTCTCAGGGTTTCAGCCCCAGCATTTT.

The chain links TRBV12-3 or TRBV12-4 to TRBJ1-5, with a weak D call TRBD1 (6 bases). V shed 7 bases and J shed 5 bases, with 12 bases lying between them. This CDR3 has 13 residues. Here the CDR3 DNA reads TGTGCCAGCAACCTCAGGGGAGATCAGCCCCAGCATTTT. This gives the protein CASNLRGDQPQHF.